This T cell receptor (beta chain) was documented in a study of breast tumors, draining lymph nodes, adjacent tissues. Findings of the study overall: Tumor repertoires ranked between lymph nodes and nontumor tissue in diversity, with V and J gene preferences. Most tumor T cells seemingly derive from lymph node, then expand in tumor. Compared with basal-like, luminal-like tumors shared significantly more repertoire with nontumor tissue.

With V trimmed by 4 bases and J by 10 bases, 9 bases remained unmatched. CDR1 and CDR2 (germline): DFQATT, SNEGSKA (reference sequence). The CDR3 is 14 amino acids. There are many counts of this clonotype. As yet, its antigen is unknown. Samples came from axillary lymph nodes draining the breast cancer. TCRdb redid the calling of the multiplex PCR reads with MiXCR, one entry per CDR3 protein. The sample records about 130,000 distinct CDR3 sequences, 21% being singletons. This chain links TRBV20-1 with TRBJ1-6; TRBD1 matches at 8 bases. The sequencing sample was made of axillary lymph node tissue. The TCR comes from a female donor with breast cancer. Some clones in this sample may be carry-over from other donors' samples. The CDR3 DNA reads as TGCAGTGCTACCGGGACAGGCCAGGGGTCACCCCTCCACTTT. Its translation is CSATGTGQGSPLHF.